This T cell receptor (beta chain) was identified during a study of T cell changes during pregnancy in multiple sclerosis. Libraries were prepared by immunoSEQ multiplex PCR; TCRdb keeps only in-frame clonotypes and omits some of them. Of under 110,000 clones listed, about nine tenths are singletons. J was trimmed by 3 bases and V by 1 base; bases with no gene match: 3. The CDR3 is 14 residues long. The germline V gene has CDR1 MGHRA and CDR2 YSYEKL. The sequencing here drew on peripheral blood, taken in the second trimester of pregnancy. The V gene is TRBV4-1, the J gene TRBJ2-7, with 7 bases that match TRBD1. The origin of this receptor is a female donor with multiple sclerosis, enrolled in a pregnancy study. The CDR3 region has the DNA TGCGCCAGCAGCCAAGGGGACAGTCGCTACGAGCAGTACTTC. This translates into CASSQGDSRYEQYF.